Shown below are 15 T cell receptor beta chains from a single sample sequenced in a study of blood T cell repertoires in COVID-19. The protocol was immunoSEQ multiplex PCR, while the TCRdb copy is restricted to in-frame clones and leaves out a portion. The sample records 220,000 or so clones, about 79% being singletons. The source material was PBMCs or T cells enriched from blood (not recorded which). Every receptor here comes from a woman aged 40-49 years with acute COVID-19.

V is TRBV5-5 and J is TRBJ2-2; 9 nucleotides agree with TRBD1. Per the germline V gene, CDR1 is SGHKS and CDR2 is YYEKEE (reference sequence). V shed 4 bases, J shed 0 bases, and the junction held 4 bases outside the gene matches. The CDR3 covers 16 residues. The CDR3 DNA is TGTGCCAGCAGCCGTAGACAGGGGGCGAACACCGGGGAGCTGTTTTTT. Its protein is CASSRRQGANTGELFF.

The chain recombines TRBV6-5 with TRBJ1-6; D is unclear. The CDR3 runs to 15 residues. With 6 bases removed from V and 7 bases from J, the gap between germline ends came to 16 bases. Germline CDR1 reads MNHEY; CDR2 reads SVGAGI. CDR3 nucleotides: TGTGCCAGCAGCCCAACAAGGACGGGGAATTCACCCCTCCACTTT. This encodes CASSPTRTGNSPLHF.

This sequence joins TRBV24-1 and TRBJ1-5; a weak D match, TRBD1 (6 bases). Germline V lookup: CDR1 KGHDR, CDR2 SFDVKD. Deletions cut 7 bases from V and 7 bases from J, with 22 bases between. CDR3 length: 16 amino acids. The CDR3 DNA follows: TGTGCCACCAGAAATCTAGAACAGGGTCCGTGCCAGCCCCAGCATTTT. Translating it yields CATRNLEQGPCQPQHF.

This sequence joins TRBV5-1 and TRBJ1-4, with D maybe TRBD1 (6 bases). There are 16 residues in the CDR3. The ends were cut back, 2 bases at V and 0 bases at J, with 11 bases in the middle. Germline V gene data show CDR1 as SGHRS and CDR2 as YFSETQ. DNA for the CDR3: TGCGCCAGCAGCTTTGGACAGACCACAACTAATGAAAAACTGTTTTTT. Translated: CASSFGQTTTNEKLFF.

The DNA for the CDR3 is TGTGCCTGGAGTGACAGGGGGGATCAGCCCCAGCATTTT. It translates to CAWSDRGDQPQHF. The chain couples TRBV30 to TRBJ1-5; TRBD1 agrees at 8 bases. This CDR3 has 13 amino acids. Germline V CDR1 and CDR2: GTSNPN, SVGIG (reference sequence). The junction had 1 base not matched to a gene; V was cut back by 1 base and J by 5 bases.

The V and J genes are TRBV27 and TRBJ1-1, with D possibly being TRBD1 (6 bases). CDR1 and CDR2 from the germline V gene are MNHEY and SMNVEV (reference sequence). Deletions cut 6 bases from V and 5 bases from J, with 13 bases between. The CDR3 totals 13 residues. The CDR3, as DNA: TGTGCCAGCAGAAACAGGGTTGGAACTGAAGCTTTCTTT. It yields the protein CASRNRVGTEAFF.

This clone was seen only once. The J gene is TRBJ2-7, the V gene TRBV19; D might be TRBD1 (5 bases). The CDR3 loop spans 13 amino acids. Between the trimmed V and J ends, which lost 5 bases and 3 bases, there was a span of 11 bases. Germline V gene sequence: CDR1 LNHDA, CDR2 SQIVND (reference sequence). The CDR3: CASSFDSGYEQYF. In nucleotides, the CDR3 is TGTGCCAGTAGTTTCGACAGTGGCTACGAGCAGTACTTC.

The rearrangement uses TRBV9 and TRBJ1-6, with D perhaps TRBD1 (5 bases). The CDR3 has 14 residues. Germline V gives CDR1 SGDLS, CDR2 YYNGEE. V lost 1 base, J lost 10 bases, and 12 bases lay in between. The CDR3 sequence: CASSVRQGESPLHF. The DNA for the CDR3 is TGTGCCAGCAGCGTACGGCAGGGTGAATCACCCCTCCACTTT.

This sequence joins TRBV11-3 and TRBJ2-7; TRBD2 is a possible D gene (6 bases). V lost 1 base and J 3 bases, leaving 13 bases between the germline ends. This CDR3 has 15 amino acids. Per the germline V gene, CDR1 is SGHNT and CDR2 is YENEEA. CDR3 residues: CASSLGSGRSYEQYF. DNA of the CDR3: TGTGCCAGCAGCTTAGGCTCGGGGAGGAGCTACGAGCAGTACTTC.

The gene calls are TRBV18 and TRBJ1-2; 7 positions agree with TRBD1. Germline CDR1 reads KGHSH; CDR2 reads LQKENI. CDR3 size: 21 residues. The trim removed 2 bases at V and 0 bases at J, leaving 21 bases unmatched. The CDR3 nucleotides read TGTGCCAGCTCACCATTCGTCATATCTGAAACCAGGGGGGCTTCTAACTATGGCTACACCTTC. Translation: CASSPFVISETRGASNYGYTF.

The chain is built from TRBV4-3 and TRBJ1-1, with 8 bases identical to TRBD1. This CDR3 has 14 residues. The germline CDR1 and CDR2 sequences are LGHNA and YSLEER. V shed 0 bases, J shed 11 bases, and the junction held 8 bases outside the gene matches. The CDR3 sequence: CASSQDQGQANAFF. CDR3 sequence (DNA): TGCGCCAGCAGCCAAGACCAGGGACAGGCTAACGCTTTCTTT.

J is TRBJ2-1 and V is TRBV7-3; TRBD2 is a possible D gene (5 bases). This CDR3 contains 15 residues. Germline-derived CDR1 and CDR2 are SGHTA and FQGTGA. V lost 3 bases to trimming and J lost 5 bases, with 14 bases between them. CDR3 residues: CASSLKADGDNEQFF. CDR3 sequence (DNA): TGTGCCAGCAGCTTGAAGGCCGACGGGGACAATGAGCAGTTCTTC. The whole variable domain, filled in from reference TRBV7-3 and TRBJ2-1, reads GAGVSQTPSNKVTEKGKYVELRCDPISGHTALYWYRQSLGQGPEFLIYFQGTGAADDSGLPNDRFFAVRPEGSVSTLKIQRTERGDSAVYLCASSLKADGDNEQFFGPGTRLTVL.

This clone was recorded at least ten times. The rearrangement uses TRBV11-3 and TRBJ2-2; D is uncertain. CDR3 size: 13 residues. V was cut by 2 bases and J by 6 bases, with 7 bases left in between. Germline CDR1 and CDR2: SGHNT and YENEEA. The CDR3 coding sequence is TGTGCCAGCAGCTTATATCTAGCCGGGGAGCTGTTTTTT. It specifies CASSLYLAGELFF.

The chain uses TRBV4-2 and TRBJ2-2; possible D gene TRBD1, 6 bases. V was pared by 0 bases and J by 4 bases, with 9 bases between. This CDR3 is built from 15 residues. CDR1 LGHNA and CDR2 YNFKEQ come from the germline V gene. The CDR3 loop reads CASSQEGHSTGELFF. The CDR3 coding sequence is TGTGCCAGCAGCCAAGAGGGACACTCCACCGGGGAGCTGTTTTTT.

The gene calls are TRBV5-1 and TRBJ1-4; TRBD1 matches 8 bases. Germline V gene lookup returns CDR1 SGHRS and CDR2 YFSETQ. V dropped 4 bases and J dropped 7; count of bases not matched to a gene: 9. The CDR3 consists of 15 residues. CDR3 in DNA: TGCGCCAGCAGCAAGCCCTCCGGGACAGGTGAAAAACTGTTTTTT. This translates into CASSKPSGTGEKLFF.